A selection of T cell receptor beta chains follows, all from one sample in a study of shared clonotypes between healthy human individuals. The data were produced by immunoSEQ multiplex PCR, yet TCRdb's version contains in-frame clones alone and is incomplete. The table shows around 1.9 million clones, with roughly 93% occurring only once. The specimen sequenced was naive CD8+ T cells from PBMCs. The receptors stem from a man between 18 and 29 years old in good health. Some clones in this sample may be carry-over from other donors' samples. The conserved cysteine and the conserved F or W are not part of the CDR3 here. Clone size is given for some rows only: seen once, a few or many times, or a class if the clone is expanded.

NA	TRBV28	ASSSAALKGRTDTQY
few	TRBV27	ASSNNGYGYT
NA	TRBV27	ASSSLASPSNEQF
NA	TRBV5-1	ASSFSPIYGYT
NA	TRBV11-2	ASSLGEISQREYNEQF
NA	TRBV7-9	ASSLDRDRYEQY
NA	TRBV6-5	ASSYSGGPYEQY
NA	TRBV27	ASSWSDSSHYEQY
NA	TRBV4-3	ASSQEYNDGELF
NA	TRBV5-1	ASSLSRTGTGGELF
once	TRBV28	ASSRPRNEQY
NA	TRBV7-2	ASSSFWREGQDYEQY
NA	TRBV7-9	ASSPRGADQETQY
NA	TRBV11-2	ASSAGGTQY
NA	TRBV4-3	ASSPNQGSYGYT
NA	TRBV5-4	ASSSRDTPAYEQY
NA	TRBV27	ASSWTGGTDTQY
NA	TRBV6-5	ASSYSSGRAKETQY
NA	TRBV7-9	ASSPGGTTTEQY
once	TRBV6-6	ASTGLAVLYTGELF
NA	TRBV21-1	ASSAKTGKF
NA	TRBV19	ASSIHLGGAYEQY
NA	TRBV10-3	AISEGVEQY
NA	TRBV11-2	ASSLTTVNEQF
NA	TRBV5-1	ASSSGLAGENEQF
NA	TRBV28	ASRTGSHEQY
NA	TRBV19	ASSVGSYNEQF
NA	TRBV4-1	ASSQLPIQGLDEKLF
NA	TRBV27	ASSLAAAQVTDTQY
NA	TRBV29-1	SVDGRGQGADGYT
once	TRBV5-4	ASSLWDSSAKNIQY
once	TRBV27	ASSSGQGRQTQY
NA	TRBV29-1	SAPQGAPLGYT
NA	TRBV6-1	ASRKTEAF
NA	TRBV28	ASSFLGGPYGYT
NA	TRBV27	ASSPPWDGGSYEQY
NA	TRBV16	ASSLQRRELPSGANVLT
NA	TRBV29-1	SGTWTGVKDEQF
NA	TRBV19	ASSIHLDYEQY
NA	TRBV19	ASSMAFYSNQPQH
NA	TRBV6-5	ASSPNGGGTDTQY
NA	TRBV20-1	SARESETQY
NA	TRBV19	ASSIAQLPYEQY
NA	TRBV27	ASRGLARDTQY
NA	TRBV27	ASSLSFGTQLYEQY
NA	TRBV6-4	ASSDPLGPRDRDARELF